These 3 T cell receptor beta chains came from one sample sequenced in a study of blood T cells in healthy people across ages. The use of a sample-barcoded 5' primer and a J-beta primer mix characterized a second PCR of roughly 6 to 11 cycles. TCRdb redid the calling of the 5' RACE reads with MiXCR, one entry per CDR3 protein. The data contain hundreds of thousands of distinct CDR3 sequences, approximately 25% of them seen just once; the ten biggest clones take up just under 9%. The same data also went into a second study, on T cells of mothers and their children.

The sequencing sample was made of blood. The receptors were gathered from a boy younger than 18 in good health.

In the case of this clonotype: One end of the junction is discordant with germline, which a read error may explain. J is TRBJ1-6 and V is TRBV5-1; D remains ambiguous. This CDR3 contains 15 residues. Germline V gives CDR1 SGHRS, CDR2 YFSETQ. CDR3 sequence reads: CASGLGGAGDSPLHF. CDR3 coding DNA: TGCGCCAGCGGCTTGGGAGGCGCTGGGGATTCACCCCTCCACTTT.

This clonotype was seen only once. This chain links TRBV10-3 with TRBJ2-7; D tentatively fits TRBD1 or TRBD2 (5 bases each). The CDR3 has 12 residues. The germline V gene has CDR1 ENHRY and CDR2 SYGVKD. Deletions cut 0 bases from V and 5 bases from J, with 5 bases between. The CDR3 DNA sequence: TGTGCCATCAGTGAGTCGGGGGACGAGCAGTACTTC. This translates into CAISESGDEQYF.

This clonotype was seen more than once but under ten times. One end of the junction does not line up with germline, which may come from a read error. The chain joins TRBV5-1 to TRBJ1-4; weak D call: TRBD1 (5 bases). The CDR3 consists of 16 residues. Per the germline V gene, CDR1 is SGHRS and CDR2 is YFSETQ. CDR3 nucleotide sequence: TGCGCCAGCGGCTTGACCGACGGGGCTTGGAAGGAAAAACTGTTTTTT. This sequence encodes CASGLTDGAWKEKLFF.